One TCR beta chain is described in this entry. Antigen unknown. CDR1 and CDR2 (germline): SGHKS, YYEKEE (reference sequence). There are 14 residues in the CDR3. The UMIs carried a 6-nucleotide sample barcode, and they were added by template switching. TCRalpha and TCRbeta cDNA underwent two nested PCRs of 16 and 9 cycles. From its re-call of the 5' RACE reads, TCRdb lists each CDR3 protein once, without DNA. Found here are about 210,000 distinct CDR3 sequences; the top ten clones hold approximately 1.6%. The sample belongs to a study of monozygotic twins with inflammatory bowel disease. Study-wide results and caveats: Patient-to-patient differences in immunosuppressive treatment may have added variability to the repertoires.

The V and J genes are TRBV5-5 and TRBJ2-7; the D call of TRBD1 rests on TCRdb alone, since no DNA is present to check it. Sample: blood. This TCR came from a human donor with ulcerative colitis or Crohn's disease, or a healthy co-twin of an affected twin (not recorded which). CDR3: CASSLMQGSDEQYF.